The 15 T cell receptor beta chains listed next were all sequenced from one sample in a study of T cell responses to AZD1222 COVID-19 vaccine. The data were produced by immunoSEQ multiplex PCR, yet TCRdb's version contains in-frame clones alone and is incomplete. The data show some 140,000 clones, approximately 90% seen once. The material sequenced was peripheral blood, taken on day 0 of AZD1222 vaccination. These receptors were collected from an adult in good health.

This sequence joins TRBV19 and TRBJ1-3; D might be TRBD1 (5 bases). V was cut by 7 bases and J by 0 bases, with 13 bases left in between. The CDR3 length is 15 residues. Germline V gene data show CDR1 as LNHDA and CDR2 as SQIVND (reference sequence). The CDR3 DNA reads TGTGCCAGTACCTCCGGACAAACCTCTGGAAACACCATATATTTT. Translated, it gives CASTSGQTSGNTIYF.

The V gene is TRBV7-8, the J gene TRBJ2-7; TRBD1 might be the D (6 bases). Deletions cut 2 bases from V and 3 bases from J, with 14 bases between. Germline CDR1 reads SGHVS; CDR2 reads FQNEAQ. The CDR3 contains 15 residues. CDR3 DNA sequence: TGTGCCAGCAGCTTATTCTACAGGGACGACTACGAGCAGTACTTC. Its translation is CASSLFYRDDYEQYF.

J is TRBJ2-1 and V is TRBV5-5; 10 bases are a match to TRBD1. J was trimmed by 7 bases and V by 1 base; bases with no gene match: 11. Germline V lookup: CDR1 SGHKS, CDR2 YYEKEE (reference sequence). CDR3 length: 17 residues. CDR3 bases: TGTGCCAGCAGCTTGAAGACAGGGGGCGCGGGGGCGAATGAGCAGTTCTTC. Protein sequence: CASSLKTGGAGANEQFF.

The V call is TRBV29-1, the J call TRBJ1-2; D remains ambiguous. Trimming shortened V by 6 bases and J by 6 bases, and 8 bases separated the two germline ends. Germline CDR1 SQVTM, CDR2 ANQGSEA. The CDR3 has 10 amino acids. The CDR3 region is CSVDMDGYTF. CDR3 bases: TGCAGCGTCGATATGGATGGCTACACCTTC.

This chain uses TRBV19 with TRBJ1-5; 7 bases are shared with TRBD1. From germline, CDR1 is LNHDA and CDR2 SQIVND (reference sequence). Trimming at V came to 5 bases and at J to 2 bases, leaving 9 bases not matched to a gene. The CDR3 has 16 amino acids. The CDR3 bases are TGTGCCAGTAGTGGTTACAGGGGAGCGGGCAATCAGCCCCAGCATTTT. Protein product: CASSGYRGAGNQPQHF.

This clone was detected only a few times. V and J are TRBV2 and TRBJ2-7; D unresolved. In germline, CDR1 is SNHLY, CDR2 FYNNEI. V gave up 4 bases and J gave up 4 bases, with 5 bases separating them. The CDR3 has 11 residues. The CDR3 DNA sequence: TGTGCCAGCAGTGCTGCTTACGAGCAGTACTTC. Translating it yields CASSAAYEQYF. The variable domain in full, completed from reference TRBV2 and TRBJ2-7, reads EPEVTQTPSHQVTQMGQEVILRCVPISNHLYFYWYRQILGQKVEFLVSFYNNEISEKSEIFDDQFSVERPDGSNFTLKIRSTKLEDSAMYFCASSAAYEQYFGPGTRLTVT.

The genes are TRBV4-2 and TRBJ2-2, with D perhaps given as TRBD1 or TRBD2 (5 bases each). The V end lost 0 bases, the J end lost 5 bases, and 13 bases lay between the germline ends. The germline gives CDR1 LGHNA, CDR2 YNFKEQ. The CDR3 contains 16 residues. CDR3 sequence: CASSQDTGTVTGELFF. The DNA for the CDR3 is TGTGCCAGCAGCCAAGACACCGGGACCGTGACCGGGGAGCTGTTTTTT.

This clone was counted ten times or more. The V gene is TRBV5-1, the J gene TRBJ2-7, with 7 bases that match TRBD2. V was clipped by 0 bases and J by 6 bases; unmatched bases: 6. The V gene's germline CDR1 is SGHRS and CDR2 YFSETQ. This CDR3 is 14 amino acids long. CDR3 sequence reads: CASSLGSGNVEQYF. The CDR3 coding sequence is TGCGCCAGCAGCTTGGGGAGCGGGAATGTCGAGCAGTACTTC.

The genes are TRBV27 and TRBJ2-7; 9 nucleotides agree with TRBD1. Trimming at V came to 7 bases and at J to 2 bases, leaving 3 bases not matched to a gene. In germline, CDR1 is MNHEY, CDR2 SMNVEV (reference sequence). This CDR3 has 13 residues. As DNA, the CDR3 is TGTGCCAGCATGGGACAGGGCCCCTACGAGCAGTACTTC. The encoded protein is CASMGQGPYEQYF.

This rearrangement joins TRBV7-9 to TRBJ1-1; possibly TRBD1 for D (5 bases). The CDR3 is 12 residues long. The V gene's germline CDR1 is SEHNR and CDR2 FQNEAQ (reference sequence). The CDR3 protein is CAIQGAVTEAFF. The CDR3 DNA is TGTGCAATCCAGGGTGCGGTCACTGAAGCTTTCTTT.

The chain combines TRBV5-6 with TRBJ1-2; no clear D. V gave up 1 base and J gave up 3 bases, with 22 bases separating them. CDR1 is SGHDT and CDR2 is YYEEEE in the germline V gene. CDR3 size: 18 residues. The CDR3 is CASSLRGLKRTRYYGYTF. The CDR3 DNA follows: TGTGCCAGCAGCTTGCGAGGGCTTAAGAGGACGCGGTACTATGGCTACACCTTC.

The chain employs TRBV7-9 and TRBJ1-2, with D tentatively TRBD1 (6 bases). Germline values: CDR1 SEHNR, CDR2 FQNEAQ (reference sequence). V was trimmed by 1 base and J by 4 bases, leaving 10 bases between them. This CDR3 spans 14 amino acids. The CDR3 region is CASSLEAGAYGYTF. Written as DNA, the CDR3 is TGTGCCAGCAGCTTAGAGGCGGGGGCCTATGGCTACACCTTC. Full variable domain (outside the CDR3, taken from reference TRBV7-9 and TRBJ1-2): DTGVSQNPRHKITKRGQNVTFRCDPISEHNRLYWYRQTLGQGPEFLTYFQNEAQLEKSRLLSDRFSAERPKGSFSTLEIQRTEQGDSAMYLCASSLEAGAYGYTFGSGTRLTVV.

To note about this clone: An end of the junction differs from the germline gene, which may be a read error. The chain is built from TRBV11-1 and TRBJ2-1; TRBD2 agrees at 9 bases. The length of the CDR3 is 14 residues. Germline V gives CDR1 SGHAT, CDR2 FQDESV (reference sequence). The CDR3 loop reads CASSLGAGGLAMIF. The CDR3 DNA is TGTGCCAGCAGCTTAGGGGCAGGGGGACTAGCCATGATCTTC.

This chain joins TRBV4-1 and TRBJ1-1, with D uncertain. The length of the CDR3 is 13 residues. Per germline, CDR1 MGHRA and CDR2 YSYEKL. The V and J ends lost 0 bases and 6 bases respectively, with 8 bases between them. The CDR3 is CASSQERTSEAFF. CDR3 bases: TGCGCCAGCAGCCAAGAACGAACTTCTGAAGCTTTCTTT.

This sequence joins TRBV7-8 and TRBJ2-2, with D perhaps matching TRBD2 (5 bases). CDR3 size: 14 residues. Germline V gene sequence: CDR1 SGHVS, CDR2 FQNEAQ. V lost 1 base, J lost 9 bases, and 12 bases lay in between. CDR3 coding DNA: TGTGCCAGCAGCTTAGAGGAGCGGAAGAGGGAGCTGTTTTTT. Protein: CASSLEERKRELFF. Full variable domain (missing parts from reference TRBV7-8 and TRBJ2-2): GAGVSQSPRYKVAKRGQDVALRCDPISGHVSLFWYQQALGQGPEFLTYFQNEAQLDKSGLPSDRFFAERPEGSVSTLKIQRTQQEDSAVYLCASSLEERKRELFFGEGSRLTVL.